The 2 T cell receptor beta chains presented below share a single source sample, sequenced in a study of early T cells in non-severe SARS-CoV-2 infection. TCRdb used MiXCR to reprocess the 5' RACE reads, holding one entry per CDR3 protein. This table holds roughly 120,000 distinct CDR3 sequences, about 15% found once. Sequences were obtained from whole blood. The receptor set was obtained from an adult who was a healthcare worker with PCR-confirmed SARS-CoV-2 infection or an uninfected control (not recorded which).

The CDR3 coding sequence is TGTGCCAGCAGTGTTCCCGGGACTCTTAGGCACCAGGACGAGCAGTACTTC. Amino acids: CASSVPGTLRHQDEQYF. The chain is built from TRBV25-1 and TRBJ2-7; D is possibly TRBD2 (6 bases). Germline CDR1 MGHDK, CDR2 SYGVNS. The CDR3 is made up of 17 amino acids. Trimming stripped 4 bases from V and 5 bases from J, with 24 bases between.

This clonotype was counted many times. V is TRBV5-4 and J is TRBJ1-5, with D possibly being TRBD1 (5 bases). CDR1 SGHNT and CDR2 YYREEE come from the germline V gene (reference sequence). Trimming stripped 3 bases from V and 1 base from J, with 11 bases between. This CDR3 comprises 15 residues. The CDR3 region is CASSSNGGSNQPQHF. As DNA, the CDR3 is TGTGCCAGCAGCTCCAATGGGGGAAGCAATCAGCCCCAGCATTTT.